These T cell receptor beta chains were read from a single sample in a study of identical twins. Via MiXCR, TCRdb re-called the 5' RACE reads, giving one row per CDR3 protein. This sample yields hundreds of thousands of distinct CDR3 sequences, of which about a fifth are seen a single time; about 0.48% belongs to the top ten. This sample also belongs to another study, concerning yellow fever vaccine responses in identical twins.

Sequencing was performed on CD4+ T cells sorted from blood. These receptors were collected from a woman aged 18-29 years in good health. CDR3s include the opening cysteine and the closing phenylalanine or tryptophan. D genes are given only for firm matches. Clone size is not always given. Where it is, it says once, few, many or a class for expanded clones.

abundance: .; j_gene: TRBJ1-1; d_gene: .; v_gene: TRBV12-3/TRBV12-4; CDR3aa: CASVRSNTEAFF; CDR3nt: TGTGCCAGCGTGAGGTCGAACACTGAAGCTTTCTTT
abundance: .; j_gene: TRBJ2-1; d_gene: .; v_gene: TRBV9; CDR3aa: CASSVTHLDEQFF; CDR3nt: TGTGCCAGCAGCGTCACCCATTTGGATGAGCAGTTCTTC
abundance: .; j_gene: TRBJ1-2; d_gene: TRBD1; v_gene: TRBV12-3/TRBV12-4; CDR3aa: CASSNPGQGRRYGYTF; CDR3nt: TGTGCCAGCAGTAATCCGGGACAGGGGAGGAGATATGGCTACACCTTC
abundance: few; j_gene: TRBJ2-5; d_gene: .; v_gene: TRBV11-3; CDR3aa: CASTPPDQETQYF; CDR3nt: TGTGCCAGCACCCCCCCCGACCAAGAGACCCAGTACTTC
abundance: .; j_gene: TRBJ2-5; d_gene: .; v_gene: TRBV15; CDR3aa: CATSSARAGLQETQYF; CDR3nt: TGTGCCACCAGCAGCGCCCGGGCGGGGCTCCAAGAGACCCAGTACTTC
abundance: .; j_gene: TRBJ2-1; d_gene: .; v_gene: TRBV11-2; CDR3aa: CASSLDSLSVKAYNEQFF; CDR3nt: TGTGCCAGCAGCTTAGACTCCCTTTCGGTTAAGGCCTACAATGAGCAGTTCTTC
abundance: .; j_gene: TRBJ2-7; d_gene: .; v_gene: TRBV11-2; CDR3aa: CASSHTNYEQYF; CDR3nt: TGTGCCAGCAGCCACACTAACTACGAGCAGTACTTC
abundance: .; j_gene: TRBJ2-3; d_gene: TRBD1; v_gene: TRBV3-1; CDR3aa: CASSADRVGDTQYF; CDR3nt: TGTGCCAGCAGCGCCGACAGGGTAGGAGATACGCAGTATTTT
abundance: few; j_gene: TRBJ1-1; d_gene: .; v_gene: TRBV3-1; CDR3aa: CASSPGHSNTEAFF; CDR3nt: TGTGCCAGCAGCCCGGGACATTCGAACACTGAAGCTTTCTTT
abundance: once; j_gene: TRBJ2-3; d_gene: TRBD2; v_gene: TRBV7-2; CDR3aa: CASSSQLAGGTDTQYF; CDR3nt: TGTGCCAGCAGCTCCCAACTAGCGGGGGGAACAGATACGCAGTATTTT
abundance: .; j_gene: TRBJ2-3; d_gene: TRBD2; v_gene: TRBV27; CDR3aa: CASSLVGGETDTQYF; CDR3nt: TGTGCCAGCAGTTTAGTGGGGGGGGAGACAGATACGCAGTATTTT
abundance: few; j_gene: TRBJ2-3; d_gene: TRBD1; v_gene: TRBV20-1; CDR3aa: CSARDRTGLTDTQYF; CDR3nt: TGCAGTGCTAGAGATAGGACAGGCTTGACAGATACGCAGTATTTT
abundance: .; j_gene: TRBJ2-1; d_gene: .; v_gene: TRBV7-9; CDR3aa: CASSFGSGGGNEQFF; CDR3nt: TGTGCCAGCAGCTTTGGTTCAGGGGGAGGGAATGAGCAGTTCTTC
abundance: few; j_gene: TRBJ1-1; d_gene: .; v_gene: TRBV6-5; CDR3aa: CASSYYSYTEAFF; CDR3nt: TGTGCCAGCAGTTACTACAGTTACACTGAAGCTTTCTTT
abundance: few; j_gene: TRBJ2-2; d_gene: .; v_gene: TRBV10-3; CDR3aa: CAISGGATGELFF; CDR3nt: TGTGCCATCAGTGGTGGGGCCACCGGGGAGCTGTTTTTT
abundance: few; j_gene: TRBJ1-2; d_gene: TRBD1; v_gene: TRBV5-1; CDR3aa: CASNGQGGNVSYGYTF; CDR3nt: TGCGCCAGCAATGGGCAGGGGGGGAACGTGAGCTATGGCTACACCTTC
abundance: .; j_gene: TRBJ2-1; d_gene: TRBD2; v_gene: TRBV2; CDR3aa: CASMMGLTRLNEQFF; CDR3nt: TGTGCCAGCATGATGGGACTAACACGACTCAATGAGCAGTTCTTC
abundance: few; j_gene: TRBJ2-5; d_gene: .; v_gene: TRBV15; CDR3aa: CATGTGRETQYF; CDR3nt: TGTGCCACCGGGACGGGGAGGGAGACCCAGTACTTC
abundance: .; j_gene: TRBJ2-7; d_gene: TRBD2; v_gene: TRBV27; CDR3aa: CASSSFAGGPQQYF; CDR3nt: TGTGCCAGCAGTTCCTTCGCGGGAGGGCCTCAGCAGTACTTC
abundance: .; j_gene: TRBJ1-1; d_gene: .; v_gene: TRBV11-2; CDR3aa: CASSLGQLTEAFF; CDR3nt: TGTGCCAGCAGCCTCGGACAGTTAACTGAAGCTTTCTTT
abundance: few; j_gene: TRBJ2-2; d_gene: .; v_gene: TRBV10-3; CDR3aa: CAISERPYTGELFF; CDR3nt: TGTGCCATCAGTGAGCGACCTTACACCGGGGAGCTGTTTTTT
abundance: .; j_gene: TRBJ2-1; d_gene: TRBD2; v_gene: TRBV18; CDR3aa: CASSHPGLATYNEQFF; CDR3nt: TGTGCCAGCTCACACCCGGGACTAGCGACCTACAATGAGCAGTTCTTC
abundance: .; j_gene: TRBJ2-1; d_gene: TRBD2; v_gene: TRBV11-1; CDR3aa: CASSTQGTSGRGYNEQFF; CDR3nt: TGTGCCAGCAGTACTCAGGGGACTAGCGGGAGAGGGTACAATGAGCAGTTCTTC
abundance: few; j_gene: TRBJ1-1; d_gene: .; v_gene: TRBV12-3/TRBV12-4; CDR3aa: CASSPRGLNTEAFF; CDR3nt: TGTGCCAGCAGTCCCCGGGGACTTAACACTGAAGCTTTCTTT
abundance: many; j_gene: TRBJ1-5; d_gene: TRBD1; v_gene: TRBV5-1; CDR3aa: CASPHRGLRPQHF; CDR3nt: TGCGCCAGCCCACACAGGGGCTTGAGGCCCCAGCATTTT
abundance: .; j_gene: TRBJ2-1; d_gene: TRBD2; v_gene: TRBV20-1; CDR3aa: CSARGTRLYNEQFF; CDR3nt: TGCAGTGCTCGCGGGACTAGGCTCTACAATGAGCAGTTCTTC
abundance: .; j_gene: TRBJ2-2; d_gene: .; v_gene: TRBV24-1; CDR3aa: CATSYLTGELFF; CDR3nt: TGTGCCACCAGCTACCTAACCGGGGAGCTGTTTTTT
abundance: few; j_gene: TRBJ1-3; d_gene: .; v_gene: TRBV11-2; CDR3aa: CASSYLGSSGNTIYF; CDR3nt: TGTGCCAGCAGCTACCTAGGGTCTTCTGGAAACACCATATATTTT
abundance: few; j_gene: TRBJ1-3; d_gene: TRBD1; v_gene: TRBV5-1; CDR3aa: CASSGQERSSGNTIYF; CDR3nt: TGCGCCAGCAGCGGACAGGAAAGAAGCTCTGGAAACACCATATATTTT
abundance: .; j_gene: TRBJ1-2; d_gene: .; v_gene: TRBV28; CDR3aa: CASSLRVGGYTF; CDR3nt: TGTGCCAGCAGTTTACGGGTGGGAGGCTACACCTTC
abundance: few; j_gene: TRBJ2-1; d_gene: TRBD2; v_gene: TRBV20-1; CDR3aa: CSARDLGGRANNEQFF; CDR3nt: TGCAGTGCTAGAGATCTTGGTGGGAGGGCCAACAATGAGCAGTTCTTC
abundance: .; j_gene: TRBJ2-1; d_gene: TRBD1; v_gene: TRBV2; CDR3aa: CASSDPRGRMIPYNEQFF; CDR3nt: TGTGCCAGCAGTGATCCCAGGGGGCGAATGATCCCTTACAATGAGCAGTTCTTC
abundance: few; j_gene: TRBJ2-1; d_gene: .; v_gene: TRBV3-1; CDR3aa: CASSQSRVGEQFF; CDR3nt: TGTGCCAGCAGCCAAAGTAGGGTGGGGGAGCAGTTCTTC
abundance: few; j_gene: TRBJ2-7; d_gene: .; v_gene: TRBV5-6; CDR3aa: CASLQRGSSYEQYF; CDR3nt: TGTGCCAGTCTCCAACGAGGGAGCTCCTACGAGCAGTACTTC
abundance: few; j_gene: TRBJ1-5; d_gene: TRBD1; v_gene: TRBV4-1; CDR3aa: CASSRGTASNQPQHF; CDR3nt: TGCGCCAGCAGCCGCGGGACAGCTAGCAATCAGCCCCAGCATTTT
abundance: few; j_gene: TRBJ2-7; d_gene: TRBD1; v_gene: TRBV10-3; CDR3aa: CAISEPRDRGLSYEQYF; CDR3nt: TGTGCCATCAGTGAGCCGAGGGACAGGGGATTATCCTACGAGCAGTACTTC
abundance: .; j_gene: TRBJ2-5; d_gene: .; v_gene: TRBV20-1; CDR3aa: CSASLRETQYF; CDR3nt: TGCAGTGCCAGCCTGCGGGAGACCCAGTACTTC
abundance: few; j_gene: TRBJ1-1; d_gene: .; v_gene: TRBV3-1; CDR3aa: CASSQVGGNEAFF; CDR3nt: TGTGCCAGCAGCCAAGTAGGAGGGAATGAAGCTTTCTTT
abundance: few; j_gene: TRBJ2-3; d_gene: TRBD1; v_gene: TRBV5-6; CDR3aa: CASSPSPGQEFTDTQYF; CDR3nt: TGTGCCAGCAGCCCCAGCCCCGGACAGGAGTTCACAGATACGCAGTATTTT
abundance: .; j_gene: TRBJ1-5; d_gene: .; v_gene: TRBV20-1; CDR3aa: CSARQGNSNQPQHF; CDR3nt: TGCAGTGCTAGACAGGGGAATAGCAATCAGCCCCAGCATTTT
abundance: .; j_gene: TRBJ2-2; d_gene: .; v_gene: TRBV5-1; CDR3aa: CASSPEGFGELFF; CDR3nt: TGCGCCAGCAGCCCGGAAGGTTTCGGGGAGCTGTTTTTT
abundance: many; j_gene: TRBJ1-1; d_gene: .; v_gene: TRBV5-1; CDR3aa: CASSPLGGPGTEAFF; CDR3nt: TGCGCCAGCAGCCCCCTCGGGGGGCCGGGGACTGAAGCTTTCTTT
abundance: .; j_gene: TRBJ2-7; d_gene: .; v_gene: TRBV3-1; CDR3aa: CARRDPHYEQYF; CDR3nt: TGTGCCAGGAGAGACCCCCACTACGAGCAGTACTTC
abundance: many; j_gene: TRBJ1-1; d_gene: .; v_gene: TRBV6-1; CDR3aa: CASTKNTEAFF; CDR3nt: TGTGCCAGCACAAAGAACACTGAAGCTTTCTTT
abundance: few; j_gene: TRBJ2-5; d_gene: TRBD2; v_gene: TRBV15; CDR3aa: CATSRARTSLGGETQYF; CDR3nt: TGTGCCACCAGCAGAGCCCGCACTAGCTTGGGGGGGGAGACCCAGTACTTC